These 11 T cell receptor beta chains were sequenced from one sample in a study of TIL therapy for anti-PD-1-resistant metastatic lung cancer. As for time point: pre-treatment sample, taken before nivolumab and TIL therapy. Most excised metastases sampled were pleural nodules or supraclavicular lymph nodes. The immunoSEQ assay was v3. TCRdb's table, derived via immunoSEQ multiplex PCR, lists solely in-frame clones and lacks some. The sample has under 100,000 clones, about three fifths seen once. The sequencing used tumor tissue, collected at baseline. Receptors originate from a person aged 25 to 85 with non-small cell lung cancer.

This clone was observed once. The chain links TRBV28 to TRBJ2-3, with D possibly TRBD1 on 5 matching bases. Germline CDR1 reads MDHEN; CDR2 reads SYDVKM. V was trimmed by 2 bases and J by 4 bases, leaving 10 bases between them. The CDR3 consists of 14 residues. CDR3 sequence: CASSLPQGADTQYF. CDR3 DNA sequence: TGTGCCAGCAGTTTACCCCAGGGTGCAGATACGCAGTATTTT. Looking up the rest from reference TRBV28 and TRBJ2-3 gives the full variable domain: DVKVTQSSRYLVKRTGEKVFLECVQDMDHENMFWYRQDPGLGLRLIYFSYDVKMKEKGDIPEGYSVSREKKERFSLILESASTNQTSMYLCASSLPQGADTQYFGPGTRLTVL.

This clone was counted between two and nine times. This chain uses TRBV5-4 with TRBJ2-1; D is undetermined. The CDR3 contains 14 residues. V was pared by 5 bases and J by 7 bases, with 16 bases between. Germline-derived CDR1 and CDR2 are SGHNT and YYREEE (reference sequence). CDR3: CASSPPQKWNEQFF. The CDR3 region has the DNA TGTGCCAGCAGTCCTCCCCAGAAATGGAATGAGCAGTTCTTC.

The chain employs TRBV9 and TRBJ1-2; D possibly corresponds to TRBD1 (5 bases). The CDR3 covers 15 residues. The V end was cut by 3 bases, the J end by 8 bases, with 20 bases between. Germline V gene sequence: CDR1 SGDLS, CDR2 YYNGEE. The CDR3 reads CASSAVPGATDGYTF. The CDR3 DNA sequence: TGTGCCAGCAGCGCCGTTCCCGGGGCGACCGACGGCTACACCTTC.

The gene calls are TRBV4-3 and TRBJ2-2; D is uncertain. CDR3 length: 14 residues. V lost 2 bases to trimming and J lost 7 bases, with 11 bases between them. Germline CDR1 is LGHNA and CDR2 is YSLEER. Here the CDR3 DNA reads TGCGCCAGCAGCCAACCCCACCCGGGCGGGGAGCTGTTTTTT. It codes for CASSQPHPGGELFF.

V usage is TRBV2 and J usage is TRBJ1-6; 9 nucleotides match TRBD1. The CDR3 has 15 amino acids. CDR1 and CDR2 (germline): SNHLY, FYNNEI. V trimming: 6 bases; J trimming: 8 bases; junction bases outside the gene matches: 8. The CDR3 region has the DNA TGTGCCAGCAGCGCCGATGGGACAGGGTATTCACCCCTCCACTTT. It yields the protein CASSADGTGYSPLHF. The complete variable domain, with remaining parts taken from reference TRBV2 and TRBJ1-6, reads EPEVTQTPSHQVTQMGQEVILRCVPISNHLYFYWYRQILGQKVEFLVSFYNNEISEKSEIFDDQFSVERPDGSNFTLKIRSTKLEDSAMYFCASSADGTGYSPLHFGNGTRLTVT.

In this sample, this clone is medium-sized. The CDR3 DNA is TGTGCCAGCAGCTTTGTCCGTGAGCAGTTCTTC. This codes for CASSFVREQFF. The V and J genes are TRBV7-2 and TRBJ2-1; D remains unclear. The CDR3 has 11 residues. Germline assignment: CDR1 SGHTA and CDR2 FQGNSA. V lost 3 bases and J 9 bases, leaving 6 bases between the germline ends.

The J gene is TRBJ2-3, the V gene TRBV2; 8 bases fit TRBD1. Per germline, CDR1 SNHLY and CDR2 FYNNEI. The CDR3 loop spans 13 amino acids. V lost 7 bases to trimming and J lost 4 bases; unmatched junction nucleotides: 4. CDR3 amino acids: CASNGQGADTQYF. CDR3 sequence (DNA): TGTGCCAGCAATGGACAGGGAGCAGATACGCAGTATTTT.

CDR3 sequence (DNA): TGTGCCAGCAGCTTAGGAACGCAGGTAGTGGGCGAGCAGTACTTC. Translated, it gives CASSLGTQVVGEQYF. V and J are TRBV7-2 and TRBJ2-7, with D unclear. Per the germline V gene, CDR1 is SGHTA and CDR2 is FQGNSA. The V gene lost 1 base and the J gene lost 6 bases, with 16 bases spanning the gap. The CDR3 consists of 15 residues.

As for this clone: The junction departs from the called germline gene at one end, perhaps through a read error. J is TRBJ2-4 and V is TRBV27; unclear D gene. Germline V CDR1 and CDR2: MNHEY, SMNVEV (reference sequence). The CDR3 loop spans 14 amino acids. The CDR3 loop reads CASSISHSKNIQYF. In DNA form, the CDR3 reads TGTGCCAGCAGTATATCTCACTCCAAAAACATTCAGTACTTC.

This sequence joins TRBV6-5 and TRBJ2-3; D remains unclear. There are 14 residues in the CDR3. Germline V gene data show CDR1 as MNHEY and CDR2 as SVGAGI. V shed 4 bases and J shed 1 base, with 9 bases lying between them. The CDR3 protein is CASSSRVGTDTQYF. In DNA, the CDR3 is TGTGCCAGCAGTTCCCGTGTGGGCACAGATACGCAGTATTTT.

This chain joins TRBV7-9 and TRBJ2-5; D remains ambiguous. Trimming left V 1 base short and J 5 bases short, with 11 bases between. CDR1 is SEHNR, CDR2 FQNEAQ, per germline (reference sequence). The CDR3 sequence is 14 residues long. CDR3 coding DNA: TGTGCCAGCAGCTTAGAGGTCCACATTGAGACCCAGTACTTC. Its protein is CASSLEVHIETQYF.